This TCR beta chain was documented in a study of T cell responses to AZD1222 COVID-19 vaccine. Whole-study findings and limits: Donors, mostly white British, included more females; clonal diversity was possibly underestimated. Spike-wide vaccine-associated CD4 TCRs dominated at 160-218 and 743-854. Repertoire collection took place solely once the T cell response had peaked.

The germline gives CDR1 SGHRS, CDR2 YFSETQ. V was pared by 6 bases and J by 0 bases, with 9 bases between. The CDR3 is 13 residues long. Comment on this clone: Its antigen is undetermined.

TCRdb's copy holds only in-frame clones and misses some; the assay was immunoSEQ multiplex PCR. The sample yields around 140,000 clones, about nine tenths seen once. The TCR originated in an adult who received the AZD1222 COVID-19 vaccine. This sample comprised peripheral blood, obtained 28 days after the second AZD1222 dose. This chain links TRBV5-1 with TRBJ1-1; the D is unclear. The CDR3 DNA follows: TGCGCCAGCACCCTGGGAATGAACACTGAAGCTTTCTTT. Its protein is CASTLGMNTEAFF. The complete variable domain, with remaining parts taken from reference TRBV5-1 and TRBJ1-1, reads KAGVTQTPRYLIKTRGQQVTLSCSPISGHRSVSWYQQTPGQGLQFLFEYFSETQRNKGNFPGRFSGRQFSNSRSEMNVSTLELGDSALYLCASTLGMNTEAFFGQGTRLTVV.